Below, one T cell receptor beta chain is given with its context. The antigen is undetermined. These data come from a study of T cell responses to AZD1222 COVID-19 vaccine. At the level of the study: Second-dose timings of about 4 or about 12 weeks were pooled. Whole-study results and caveats: Repertoire sampling happened only post peak T cell response. Vaccine-associated CD4 TCRs spanned spike, dominant at 160-218 and 743-854.

Method: immunoSEQ multiplex PCR; TCRdb's copy keeps in-frame clones and lacks some. This sample yields 100,000 to 120,000 clones, of which 87% are seen a single time; less than 3.5% belongs to the top ten. Unmatched junction bases numbered 8, after V lost 4 bases and J lost 2 bases. This CDR3 is 17 amino acids long. From germline, CDR1 is SGHTA and CDR2 FQGTGA. The input for sequencing was peripheral blood, taken on day 0 of AZD1222 vaccination. This chain uses TRBV7-3 with TRBJ2-6; 7 positions match TRBD1. This clonotype originated in an adult in good health. CDR3 loop: CASSSATGSAGANVLTF. DNA of the CDR3: TGTGCCAGCAGCTCGGCGACAGGGTCTGCTGGGGCCAACGTCCTGACTTTC.